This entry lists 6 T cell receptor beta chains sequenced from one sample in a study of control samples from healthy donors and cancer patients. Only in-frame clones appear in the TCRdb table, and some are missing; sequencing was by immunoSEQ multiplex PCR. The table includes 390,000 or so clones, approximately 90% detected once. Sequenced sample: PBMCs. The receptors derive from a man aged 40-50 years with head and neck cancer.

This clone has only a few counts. This CDR3 reads CASSRGGEGYEQYF. In nucleotides, the CDR3 is TGTGCCAGCAGTCGGGGGGGAGAGGGTTACGAGCAGTACTTC. The V and J genes are TRBV6-5 and TRBJ2-7, with 8 bases that match TRBD2. V lost 5 bases and J lost 4; bases outside the gene matches: 7. Germline V gene data show CDR1 as MNHEY and CDR2 as SVGAGI. The CDR3 extends over 14 amino acids.

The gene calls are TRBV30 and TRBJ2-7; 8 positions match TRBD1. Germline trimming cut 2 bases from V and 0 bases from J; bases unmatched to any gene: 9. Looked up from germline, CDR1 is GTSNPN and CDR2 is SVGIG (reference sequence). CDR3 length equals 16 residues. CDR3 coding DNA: TGTGCCTGGAGTTACTCTCCCGACAGGGGCTCCTACGAGCAGTACTTC. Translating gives CAWSYSPDRGSYEQYF.

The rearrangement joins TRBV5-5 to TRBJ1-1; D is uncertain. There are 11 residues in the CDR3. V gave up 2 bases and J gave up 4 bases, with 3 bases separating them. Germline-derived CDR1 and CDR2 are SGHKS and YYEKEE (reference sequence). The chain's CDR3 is CASSFSTEAFF. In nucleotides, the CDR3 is TGTGCCAGCAGCTTTAGCACTGAAGCTTTCTTT.

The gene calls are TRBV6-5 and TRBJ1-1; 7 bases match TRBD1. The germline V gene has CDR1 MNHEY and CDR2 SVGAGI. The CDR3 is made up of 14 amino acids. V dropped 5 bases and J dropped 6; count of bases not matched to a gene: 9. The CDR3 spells CASSIQGNLPEAFF. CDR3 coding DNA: TGTGCCAGCAGTATACAGGGGAATCTCCCTGAAGCTTTCTTT.

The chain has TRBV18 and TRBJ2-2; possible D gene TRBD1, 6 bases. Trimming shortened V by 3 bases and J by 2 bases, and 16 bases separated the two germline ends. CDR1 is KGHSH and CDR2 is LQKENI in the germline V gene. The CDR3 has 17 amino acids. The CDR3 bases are TGTGCCAGCTCACCCGATTTTGGGACACCTAACACCGGGGAGCTGTTTTTT. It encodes CASSPDFGTPNTGELFF. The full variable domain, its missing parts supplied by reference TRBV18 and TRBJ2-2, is NAGVMQNPRHLVRRRGQEARLRCSPMKGHSHVYWYRQLPEEGLKFMVYLQKENIIDESGMPKERFSAEFPKEGPSILRIQQVVRGDSAAYFCASSPDFGTPNTGELFFGEGSRLTVL.

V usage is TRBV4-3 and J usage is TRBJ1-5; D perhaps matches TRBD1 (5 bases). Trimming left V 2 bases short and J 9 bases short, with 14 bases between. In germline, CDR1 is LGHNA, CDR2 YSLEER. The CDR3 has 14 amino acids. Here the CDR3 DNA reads TGCGCCAGCAGCCAATGGACAAACGATCCGCCCCAGCATTTT. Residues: CASSQWTNDPPQHF.